The rows below give T cell receptor beta chains drawn from one sample of a study of T cell responses to AZD1222 COVID-19 vaccine. The table came from immunoSEQ multiplex PCR; TCRdb's copy has only in-frame clones and leaves some out. The data contain 75,000 to 100,000 clones, 80% to 90% of them singletons. The sample consisted of peripheral blood, taken on day 0 of AZD1222 vaccination. The receptors here all came from an adult in good health. CDR3s include the opening cysteine and the closing phenylalanine or tryptophan. D genes are given only for firm matches. Some rows mark clone size as missing; the rest say once, few, many or name a class of expanded clone.

TRBV7-2,TRBJ2-1,-,-,CASSPGGPYNEQFF,TGTGCCAGCAGCCCAGGGGGGCCATACAATGAGCAGTTCTTC
TRBV5-6,TRBJ2-7,-,once,CASSTPAGYEQYF,TGTGCCAGCAGCACCCCTGCAGGTTACGAGCAGTACTTC
TRBV20-1,TRBJ1-2,TRBD1,-,CSASWAGGNYGYTF,TGCAGTGCTAGTTGGGCAGGGGGCAACTATGGCTACACCTTC
TRBV30,TRBJ1-2,TRBD1,-,CAWSVRDRGSRFNYGYTF,TGTGCCTGGAGTGTACGGGACAGGGGCTCCCGATTTAACTATGGCTACACCTTC
TRBV5-5,TRBJ1-1,TRBD1,-,CASSKGAGWNTEAFF,TGTGCCAGCAGTAAGGGGGCAGGATGGAACACTGAAGCTTTCTTT
TRBV7-3,TRBJ1-2,-,-,CASSLTGSNYGYTF,TGTGCCAGCAGCCTAACAGGGTCCAACTATGGCTACACCTTC
TRBV2,TRBJ2-1,-,once,CASTRGGWGEQFF,TGTGCCAGCACCCGAGGCGGGTGGGGTGAGCAGTTCTTC
TRBV30,TRBJ2-7,-,-,CAWGEVDSRGAYEQYF,TGTGCCTGGGGAGAGGTTGATTCGAGGGGCGCCTACGAGCAGTACTTC
TRBV7-2,TRBJ1-6,TRBD1,-,CASSDRTGGQSPLHF,TGTGCCAGCAGCGACCGGACAGGGGGTCAGTCACCCCTCCACTTT
TRBV5-1,TRBJ1-2,-,-,CASSSTGTREGYTF,TGCGCCAGCAGCTCGACCGGGACCCGAGAAGGCTACACCTTC
TRBV2,TRBJ1-1,-,-,CASKGLWRGDGTEAFF,TGTGCCAGCAAAGGATTGTGGAGGGGCGATGGTACTGAAGCTTTCTTT
TRBV9,TRBJ2-7,-,-,CASSVEWTLRLDEQYF,TGTGCCAGCAGCGTAGAATGGACATTGAGGTTGGACGAGCAGTACTTC
TRBV12-3/TRBV12-4,TRBJ1-2,-,once,CASSFTFYGYTF,TGTGCCAGCAGCTTCACGTTCTATGGCTACACCTTC
TRBV13,TRBJ2-3,TRBD2,-,CASSLLSGDTDTQYF,TGTGCCAGCAGCTTACTGAGCGGGGACACAGATACGCAGTATTTT
TRBV5-1,TRBJ2-7,-,once,CASSGRETGGSYEQYF,TGTGCCAGCAGCGGGAGGGAGACAGGGGGCTCATACGAGCAGTACTTC
TRBV5-8,TRBJ2-5,-,-,CASSPPYSYQETQYF,TGTGCCAGCAGCCCTCCGTATTCGTACCAAGAGACCCAGTACTTC
TRBV14,TRBJ1-2,-,once,CASSGRAYPGYGYTF,TGTGCCAGCAGCGGAAGGGCATACCCGGGCTATGGCTACACCTTC
TRBV11-2,TRBJ1-1,-,-,CASTGQYTEAFF,TGTGCCAGCACCGGACAGTACACTGAAGCTTTCTTT
TRBV9,TRBJ1-6,TRBD1,few,CASSDQQGVSVGSPLHF,TGTGCCAGCAGCGATCAACAGGGGGTGTCTGTTGGTTCACCCCTCCACTTT
TRBV10-1,TRBJ1-2,-,-,CASSEMASAPNNYGYTF,TGCGCCAGCAGTGAGATGGCTTCGGCCCCGAATAACTATGGCTACACCTTC
TRBV2,TRBJ2-7,-,-,CASSEGRASYEQYF,TGTGCCAGCAGTGAGGGCAGGGCCAGCTACGAGCAGTACTTC
TRBV18,TRBJ1-1,TRBD1,-,CASSPRGTGSSNTEAFF,TGTGCCAGCTCACCAAGGGGGACAGGTTCCTCGAACACTGAAGCTTTCTTT
TRBV15,TRBJ1-1,-,-,CATSREGVNTEAFF,TGTGCCACCAGCAGAGAGGGGGTGAACACTGAAGCTTTCTTT
TRBV13,TRBJ1-2,TRBD1,-,CASSLGQGVEGYTF,TGTGCCAGCAGCTTAGGACAGGGGGTGGAGGGCTACACCTTC
TRBV21-1,TRBJ2-6,-,-,CAREGDRGAGANVLTF,TGTGCCAGGGAGGGGGACAGGGGAGCTGGGGCCAACGTCCTGACTTTC
TRBV19,TRBJ1-1,TRBD1,few,CASSPRQGLDTEAFF,TGTGCCAGTAGTCCACGACAGGGCTTGGACACTGAAGCTTTCTTT
TRBV7-2,TRBJ2-5,TRBD2,-,CASMPPSGGSQETQYF,TGTGCCAGCATGCCCCCCAGCGGGGGTTCCCAAGAGACCCAGTACTTC
TRBV19,TRBJ1-2,TRBD1,-,CASTTPDRNYGYTF,TGTGCCAGTACCACACCGGACAGGAATTATGGCTACACCTTC
TRBV5-6,TRBJ2-1,TRBD1,-,CASSLRTGYNEQFF,TGTGCCAGCAGCTTGCGGACAGGCTACAATGAGCAGTTCTTC
TRBV10-3,TRBJ1-5,TRBD1,-,CASGQGPVSNQPQHF,TGTGCCAGCGGACAGGGGCCGGTGAGCAATCAGCCCCAGCATTTT
TRBV7-2,TRBJ2-4,-,-,CASSPGRPGRTIQYF,TGTGCCAGCAGCCCAGGCCGACCGGGACGAACCATTCAGTACTTC
TRBV29-1,TRBJ1-1,-,-,CSVMTGGTEAFF,TGCAGCGTGATGACAGGTGGTACTGAAGCTTTCTTT
TRBV2,TRBJ1-2,-,-,CASSEPVYGYTF,TGTGCCAGCAGTGAACCGGTCTATGGCTACACCTTC
TRBV7-8,TRBJ2-7,-,-,CASSLARRGNSYEQYF,TGTGCCAGCAGCTTAGCGCGAAGGGGTAACTCCTACGAGCAGTACTTC
TRBV7-9,TRBJ2-7,-,-,CASSWEFYEQYF,TGTGCCAGCAGCTGGGAGTTCTACGAGCAGTACTTC
TRBV6-5,TRBJ2-4,-,-,CASSHERVGENIQYF,TGTGCCAGCAGCCACGAGAGGGTGGGGGAAAACATTCAGTACTTC
TRBV7-9,TRBJ1-6,TRBD1,-,CASSRGTGVVSPLHF,TGTGCCAGCAGCCGAGGGACAGGAGTAGTTTCACCCCTCCACTTT
TRBV4-2,TRBJ2-7,-,-,CASSQEGYEQYF,TGTGCCAGCAGCCAAGAGGGATACGAGCAGTACTTC
TRBV30,TRBJ1-1,-,-,CAWGNNVVMNTEAFF,TGTGCCTGGGGAAACAACGTTGTTATGAACACTGAAGCTTTCTTT
TRBV6-5,TRBJ1-6,-,-,CASSSGRHNSPLHF,TGTGCCAGCAGTTCGGGACGGCATAATTCACCCCTCCACTTT
TRBV11-1,TRBJ2-3,-,-,CASSRGGGTDTQYF,TGTGCCAGCAGCAGAGGGGGAGGCACAGATACGCAGTATTTT
TRBV11-2,TRBJ2-1,-,-,CASSLPLAGEQFF,TGTGCCAGCAGCTTACCGCTAGCCGGTGAGCAGTTCTTC
TRBV5-1,TRBJ1-1,-,-,CASSLSAVLGEAFF,TGCGCCAGCAGCTTGTCGGCAGTCTTGGGTGAAGCTTTCTTT
TRBV10-3,TRBJ2-7,-,-,CAIRSRTTPHEQYF,TGTGCCATCAGATCCCGGACGACGCCCCACGAGCAGTACTTC
TRBV18,TRBJ2-1,-,-,CASSLQWGGNEQFF,TGTGCCAGCTCCCTCCAATGGGGTGGGAATGAGCAGTTCTTC